These 14 T cell receptor beta chains came from one sample sequenced in a study of shared clonotypes between healthy human individuals. Method: immunoSEQ multiplex PCR; TCRdb's copy keeps in-frame clones and lacks some. The repertoire holds roughly 2.4 million clones, with around 95% as singletons. The sequenced material came from naive CD4+ T cells sorted from blood. Documented subset: CD45RA+ positively selected. The receptors derive from a man aged 18 to 35 in good health.

This clone appeared a single time. V and J are TRBV10-3 and TRBJ1-1; D is perhaps TRBD1 (6 bases). The germline V gene has CDR1 ENHRY and CDR2 SYGVKD. This CDR3 has 14 residues. Trimming took 5 bases from V and 0 from J, leaving 10 bases between them. The CDR3 DNA sequence: TGTGCCATCAGTCCCCAGGGGCTGAACACTGAAGCTTTCTTT. Translating it yields CAISPQGLNTEAFF.

The chain recombines TRBV9 with TRBJ1-3; tentatively, D is TRBD1 (5 bases). The CDR3 covers 15 residues. V dropped 3 bases and J dropped 4 bases, with 14 bases sitting between them. Germline CDR1 is SGDLS and CDR2 is YYNGEE. DNA of the CDR3: TGTGCCAGCAGCGCGACCGGGACGCGGGGAAACACCATATATTTT. It codes for CASSATGTRGNTIYF.

The V gene is TRBV5-4, the J gene TRBJ2-7; 10 nucleotides agree with TRBD1. The CDR3 is 16 amino acids. V dropped 0 bases and J dropped 3; count of bases not matched to a gene: 6. CDR1 is SGHNT, CDR2 YYREEE, per germline (reference sequence). CDR3 loop: CASSLGGQGGNYEQYF. The CDR3 DNA reads as TGTGCCAGCAGCTTGGGAGGACAGGGGGGAAACTACGAGCAGTACTTC.

This rearrangement joins TRBV19 to TRBJ1-2, with D tentatively TRBD1 (6 bases). CDR3 size: 17 residues. Between the trimmed V and J ends, which lost 5 bases and 0 bases, there was a span of 19 bases. Germline V gene lookup returns CDR1 LNHDA and CDR2 SQIVND (reference sequence). CDR3 nucleotides: TGTGCCAGTAGTCGATTTAGTGGGACACCGTCTAACTATGGCTACACCTTC. This translates into CASSRFSGTPSNYGYTF. Supplemented by reference TRBV19 and TRBJ1-2, the full variable domain reads DGGITQSPKYLFRKEGQNVTLSCEQNLNHDAMYWYRQDPGQGLRLIYYSQIVNDFQKGDIAEGYSVSREKKESFPLTVTSAQKNPTAFYLCASSRFSGTPSNYGYTFGSGTRLTVV.

The genes are TRBV30 and TRBJ2-3, with D tentatively TRBD1 or TRBD2 (5 bases each). With 8 bases removed from V and 4 bases from J, the gap between germline ends came to 13 bases. Germline-derived CDR1 and CDR2 are GTSNPN and SVGIG (reference sequence). This CDR3 is 12 amino acids long. The CDR3 loop is CARGTGADTQYF. CDR3 sequence (DNA): TGTGCCAGAGGGACCGGGGCAGATACGCAGTATTTT.

A note on this clone: This sample includes further DNA sequences coding for the same CDR3. This chain links TRBV18 with TRBJ1-1; no definite D call. The CDR3 extends over 13 amino acids. V was pared by 3 bases and J by 0 bases, with 5 bases between. Looked up from germline, CDR1 is KGHSH and CDR2 is LQKENI. Here the CDR3 DNA reads TGTGCCAGCTCACCTTCGGTGAACACTGAAGCTTTCTTT. This sequence encodes CASSPSVNTEAFF.

The rearrangement joins TRBV9 to TRBJ1-4; 7 bases map to TRBD1. V trimming: 0 bases; J trimming: 5 bases; junction bases outside the gene matches: 4. The CDR3 is made up of 15 amino acids. The germline gives CDR1 SGDLS, CDR2 YYNGEE. The CDR3 loop reads CASSVGDRENEKLFF. The CDR3 bases are TGTGCCAGCAGCGTAGGGGACAGAGAAAATGAAAAACTGTTTTTT. Complete variable domain (other parts from reference TRBV9 and TRBJ1-4): DSGVTQTPKHLITATGQRVTLRCSPRSGDLSVYWYQQSLDQGLQFLIQYYNGEERAKGNILERFSAQQFPDLHSELNLSSLELGDSALYFCASSVGDRENEKLFFGSGTQLSVL.

V and J are TRBV6-1 and TRBJ1-6; a possible D gene is TRBD1 (6 bases). The V end was cut by 7 bases, the J end by 8 bases, with 15 bases between. CDR1 MNHNS and CDR2 SASEGT come from the germline V gene. The CDR3 runs 14 residues. DNA for the CDR3: TGTGCCAGCAAAGAAGGGGGTGGAGATTCACCCCTCCACTTT. Residues: CASKEGGGDSPLHF.

The V and J genes are TRBV11-2 and TRBJ1-2, with D possibly TRBD1 on 6 matching bases. Deletions cut 5 bases from V and 3 bases from J, with 19 bases between. Germline V gene data show CDR1 as SGHAT and CDR2 as FQNNGV. CDR3 size: 16 residues. The CDR3 DNA follows: TGTGCCAGCAGCCCGATTACCGGGACACGCTACTATGGCTACACCTTC. This codes for CASSPITGTRYYGYTF.

V gene TRBV19 combines with J gene TRBJ1-6; a possible D gene is TRBD1 (5 bases). The CDR3 is made up of 16 amino acids. Germline CDR1 reads LNHDA; CDR2 reads SQIVND (reference sequence). Trimming took 6 bases from V and 7 from J, leaving 19 bases between them. The CDR3 DNA sequence: TGTGCCAGTAGCGATCTACCGGGACGACAGAATTCACCCCTCCACTTT. As protein: CASSDLPGRQNSPLHF.

This clone was detected once. The chain employs TRBV29-1 and TRBJ1-1; D may be TRBD1 (5 bases). The V gene lost 6 bases and the J gene lost 0 bases, with 14 bases spanning the gap. Germline CDR1 SQVTM, CDR2 ANQGSEA. The CDR3 consists of 14 residues. This chain's CDR3 is CSVWDAQMNTEAFF. DNA of the CDR3: TGCAGCGTGTGGGACGCCCAAATGAACACTGAAGCTTTCTTT.

V and J are TRBV10-2 and TRBJ1-1, with D unclear. V was shortened by 6 bases and J by 5 bases, with 7 bases between the two germline ends. Germline assignment: CDR1 WSHSY and CDR2 SAAADI. The CDR3 runs to 11 residues. CDR3 protein: CASSPETEAFF. The CDR3 DNA reads as TGCGCCAGCAGCCCCGAAACTGAAGCTTTCTTT.

The count of this clone is one. The chain links TRBV5-1 to TRBJ2-7; either TRBD1 or TRBD2 may supply D (7 bases each). The CDR3 is made up of 14 amino acids. The germline V and J ends were trimmed by 7 bases and 2 bases, with 16 bases remaining between them. CDR1 is SGHRS and CDR2 is YFSETQ in the germline V gene. DNA of the CDR3: TGCGCCAGCTCCCCAGGGGGGGAAACCTACGAGCAGTACTTC. Amino acid sequence: CASSPGGETYEQYF. The full variable domain, completed using reference TRBV5-1 and TRBJ2-7, is KAGVTQTPRYLIKTRGQQVTLSCSPISGHRSVSWYQQTPGQGLQFLFEYFSETQRNKGNFPGRFSGRQFSNSRSEMNVSTLELGDSALYLCASSPGGETYEQYFGPGTRLTVT.

The chain joins TRBV28 to TRBJ2-3; D call uncertain. Trimming left V 7 bases short and J 5 bases short, with 10 bases between. The CDR3 has 12 residues. Germline loops: CDR1 MDHEN, CDR2 SYDVKM. CDR3 region: CASTENVDTQYF. The DNA for the CDR3 is TGTGCCAGCACGGAGAATGTAGATACGCAGTATTTT.